Here is one T cell receptor (beta chain) with its context. Germline loops: CDR1 SGHRS, CDR2 YFSETQ. Trimming stripped 0 bases from V and 0 bases from J, with 9 bases between. The CDR3 is 15 amino acids. Authors' methods: Researchers report that nucleated cell counts were estimated from reference gene primer amplification. TCRdb's table, derived via immunoSEQ multiplex PCR, lists solely in-frame clones and lacks some. D and trimming were read from the DNA, whereas the V and J calls and clone size are those reported in that table. The sample carries 200,000 or so clones, about 87% recorded once. The sample comes from a study of blood T cell repertoires in COVID-19. The overall study: Researchers got acute and convalescent COVID-19 samples from the United States, Italy and Spain.

This sequence was found in a man aged 25-45 years with COVID-19, enrolled during active disease. The gene calls are TRBV5-1 and TRBJ1-1; D not certain. Sequenced: peripheral blood. CDR3: CASSLAAAVNTEAFF. CDR3 nucleotides: TGCGCCAGCAGCTTGGCCGCTGCGGTGAACACTGAAGCTTTCTTT.